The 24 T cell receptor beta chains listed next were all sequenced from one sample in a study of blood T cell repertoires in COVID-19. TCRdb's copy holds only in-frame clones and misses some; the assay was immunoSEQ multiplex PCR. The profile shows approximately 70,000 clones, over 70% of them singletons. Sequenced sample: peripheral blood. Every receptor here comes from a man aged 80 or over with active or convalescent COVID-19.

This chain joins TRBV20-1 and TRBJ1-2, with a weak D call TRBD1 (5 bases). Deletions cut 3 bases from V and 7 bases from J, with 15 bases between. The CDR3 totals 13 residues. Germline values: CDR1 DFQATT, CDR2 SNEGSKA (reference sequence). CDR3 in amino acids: CSASFPGTSGYTF. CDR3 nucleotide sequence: TGCAGTGCTAGTTTCCCGGGGACTAGTGGCTACACCTTC.

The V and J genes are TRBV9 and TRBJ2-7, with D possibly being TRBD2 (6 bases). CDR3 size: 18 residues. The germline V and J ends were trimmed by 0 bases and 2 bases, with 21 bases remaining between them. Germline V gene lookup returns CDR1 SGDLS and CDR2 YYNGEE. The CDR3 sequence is CASSVGPTVMAGTYEQYF. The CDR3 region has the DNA TGTGCCAGCAGCGTAGGCCCCACCGTAATGGCGGGGACCTACGAGCAGTACTTC.

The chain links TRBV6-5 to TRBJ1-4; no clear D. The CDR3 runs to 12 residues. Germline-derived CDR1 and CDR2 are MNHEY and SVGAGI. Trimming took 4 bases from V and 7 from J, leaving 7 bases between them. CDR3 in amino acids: CASSFGGEKLFF. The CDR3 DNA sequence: TGTGCCAGCAGTTTCGGTGGTGAAAAACTGTTTTTT.

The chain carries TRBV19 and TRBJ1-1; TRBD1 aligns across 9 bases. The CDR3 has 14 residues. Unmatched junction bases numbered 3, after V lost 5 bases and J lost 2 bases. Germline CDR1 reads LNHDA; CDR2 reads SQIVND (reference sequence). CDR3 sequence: CASSPQGANTEAFF. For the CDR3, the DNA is TGTGCCAGTAGTCCACAGGGGGCCAACACTGAAGCTTTCTTT.

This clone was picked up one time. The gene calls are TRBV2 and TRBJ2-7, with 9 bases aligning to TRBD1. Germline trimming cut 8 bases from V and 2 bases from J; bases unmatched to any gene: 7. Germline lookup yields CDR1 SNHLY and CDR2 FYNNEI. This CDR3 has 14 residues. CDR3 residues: CASDLGTGPYEQYF. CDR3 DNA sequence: TGTGCCAGCGACCTTGGGACAGGGCCCTACGAGCAGTACTTC.

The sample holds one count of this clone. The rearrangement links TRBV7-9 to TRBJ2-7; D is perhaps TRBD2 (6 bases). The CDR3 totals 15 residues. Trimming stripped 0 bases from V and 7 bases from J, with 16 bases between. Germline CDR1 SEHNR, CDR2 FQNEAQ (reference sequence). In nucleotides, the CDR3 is TGTGCCAGCAGCTTAGCCTCGACGGGAGCCTTTGAGCAGTACTTC. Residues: CASSLASTGAFEQYF.

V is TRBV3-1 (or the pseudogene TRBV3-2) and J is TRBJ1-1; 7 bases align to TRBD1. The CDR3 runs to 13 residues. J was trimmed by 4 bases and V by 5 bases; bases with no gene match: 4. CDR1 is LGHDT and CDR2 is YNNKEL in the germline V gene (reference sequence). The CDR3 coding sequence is TGTGCCAGCAGCTTTAACAGGGGCACTGAAGCTTTCTTT. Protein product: CASSFNRGTEAFF.

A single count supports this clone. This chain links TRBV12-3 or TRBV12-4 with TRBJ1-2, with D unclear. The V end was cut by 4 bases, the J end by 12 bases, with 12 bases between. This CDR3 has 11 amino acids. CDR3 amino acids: CASSSGLSHTF. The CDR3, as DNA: TGTGCCAGCAGTTCTGGACTCAGTCACACCTTC.

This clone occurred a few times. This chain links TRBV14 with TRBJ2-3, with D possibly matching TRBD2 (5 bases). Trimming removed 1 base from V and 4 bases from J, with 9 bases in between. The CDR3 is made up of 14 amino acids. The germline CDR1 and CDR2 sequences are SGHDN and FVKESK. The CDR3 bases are TGTGCCAGCAGCCAAGGAGGGAGCGCAGATACGCAGTATTTT. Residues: CASSQGGSADTQYF.

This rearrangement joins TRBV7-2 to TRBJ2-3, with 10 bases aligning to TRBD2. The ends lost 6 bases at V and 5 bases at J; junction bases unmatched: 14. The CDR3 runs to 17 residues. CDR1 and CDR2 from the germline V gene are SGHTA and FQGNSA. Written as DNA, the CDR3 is TGTGCCAGCAGTCCACGGGGAAGCGGGGGGGCAGTAGATACGCAGTATTTT. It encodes CASSPRGSGGAVDTQYF.

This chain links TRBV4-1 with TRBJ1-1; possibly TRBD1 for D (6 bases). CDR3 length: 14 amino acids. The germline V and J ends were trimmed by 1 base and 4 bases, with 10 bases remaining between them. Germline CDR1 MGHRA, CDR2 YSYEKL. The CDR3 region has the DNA TGCGCCAGCAGCCAAGGATACAGGGTCACTGAAGCTTTCTTT. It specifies CASSQGYRVTEAFF.

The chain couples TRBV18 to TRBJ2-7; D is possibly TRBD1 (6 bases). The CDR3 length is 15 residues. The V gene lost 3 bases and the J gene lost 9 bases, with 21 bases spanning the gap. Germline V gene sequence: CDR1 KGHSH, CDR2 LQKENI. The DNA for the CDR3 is TGTGCCAGCTCACCTCTCGGACAGCCCAAGGTGGGGCAGTACTTC. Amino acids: CASSPLGQPKVGQYF.

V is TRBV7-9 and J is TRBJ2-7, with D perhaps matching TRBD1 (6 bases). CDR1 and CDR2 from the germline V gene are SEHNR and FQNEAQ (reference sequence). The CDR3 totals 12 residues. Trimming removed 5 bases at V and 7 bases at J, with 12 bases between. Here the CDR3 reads CASSAYRDEQYF. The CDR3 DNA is TGTGCCAGCAGCGCATACAGGGATGAGCAGTACTTC.

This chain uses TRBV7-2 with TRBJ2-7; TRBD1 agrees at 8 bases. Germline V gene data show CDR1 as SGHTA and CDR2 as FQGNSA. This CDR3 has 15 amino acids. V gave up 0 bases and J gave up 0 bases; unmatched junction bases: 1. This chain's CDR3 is CASSLAGTGSYEQYF. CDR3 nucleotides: TGTGCCAGCAGCTTAGCAGGGACAGGCTCCTACGAGCAGTACTTC.

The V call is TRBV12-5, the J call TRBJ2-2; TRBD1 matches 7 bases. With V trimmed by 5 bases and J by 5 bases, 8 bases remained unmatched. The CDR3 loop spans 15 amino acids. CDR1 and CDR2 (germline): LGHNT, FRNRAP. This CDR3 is CASGPDRVETGELFF. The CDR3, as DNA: TGTGCTAGTGGTCCAGACAGGGTAGAGACCGGGGAGCTGTTTTTT.

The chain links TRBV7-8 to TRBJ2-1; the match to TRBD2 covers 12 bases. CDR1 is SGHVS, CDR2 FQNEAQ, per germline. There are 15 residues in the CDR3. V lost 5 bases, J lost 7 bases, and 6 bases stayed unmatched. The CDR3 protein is CASSRRLAGANEQFF. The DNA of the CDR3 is TGTGCCAGCAGCAGACGACTAGCGGGAGCTAATGAGCAGTTCTTC.

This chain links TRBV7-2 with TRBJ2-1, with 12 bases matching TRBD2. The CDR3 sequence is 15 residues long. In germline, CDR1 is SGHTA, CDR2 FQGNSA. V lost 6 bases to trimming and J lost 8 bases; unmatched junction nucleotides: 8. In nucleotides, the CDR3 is TGTGCCAGCAGTGTAGGGACTAGCGGGTACTATGAGCAGTTCTTC. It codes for CASSVGTSGYYEQFF.

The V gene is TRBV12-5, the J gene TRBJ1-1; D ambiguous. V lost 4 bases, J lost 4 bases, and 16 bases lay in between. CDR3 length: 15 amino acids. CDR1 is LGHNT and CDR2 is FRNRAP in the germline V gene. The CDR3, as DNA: TGTGCTAGTGGTTCCCCAGGCCCCCGGGGCACTGAAGCTTTCTTT. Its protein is CASGSPGPRGTEAFF.

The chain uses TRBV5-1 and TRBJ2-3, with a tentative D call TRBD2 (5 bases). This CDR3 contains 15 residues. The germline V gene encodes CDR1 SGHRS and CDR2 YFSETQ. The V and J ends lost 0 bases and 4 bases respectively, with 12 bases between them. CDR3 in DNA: TGCGCCAGCAGCTTGGATTCCACGCGGGCAGATACGCAGTATTTT. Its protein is CASSLDSTRADTQYF. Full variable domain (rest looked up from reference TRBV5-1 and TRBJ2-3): KAGVTQTPRYLIKTRGQQVTLSCSPISGHRSVSWYQQTPGQGLQFLFEYFSETQRNKGNFPGRFSGRQFSNSRSEMNVSTLELGDSALYLCASSLDSTRADTQYFGPGTRLTVL.

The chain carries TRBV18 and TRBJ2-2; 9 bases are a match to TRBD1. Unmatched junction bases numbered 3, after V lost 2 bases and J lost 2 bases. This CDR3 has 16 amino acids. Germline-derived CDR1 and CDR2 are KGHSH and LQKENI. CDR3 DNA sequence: TGTGCCAGCTCACCAAGGACAGGGGAAAACACCGGGGAGCTGTTTTTT. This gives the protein CASSPRTGENTGELFF.

Here the CDR3 reads CAWSPNLLEKLFF. The CDR3 region has the DNA TGTGCCTGGAGCCCCAATTTACTAGAAAAACTGTTTTTT. This sequence joins TRBV30 and TRBJ1-4; D is ambiguous. The CDR3 has 13 residues. Germline loops: CDR1 GTSNPN, CDR2 SVGIG (reference sequence). V lost 3 bases to trimming and J lost 8 bases, with 13 bases between them.

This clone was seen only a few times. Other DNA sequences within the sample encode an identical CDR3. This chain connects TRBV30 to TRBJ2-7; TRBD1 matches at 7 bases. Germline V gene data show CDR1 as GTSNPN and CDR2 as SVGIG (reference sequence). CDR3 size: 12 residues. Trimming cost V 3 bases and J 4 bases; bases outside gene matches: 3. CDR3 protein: CAWSRQGYEQYF. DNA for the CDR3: TGTGCCTGGAGCCGACAGGGTTACGAGCAGTACTTC.

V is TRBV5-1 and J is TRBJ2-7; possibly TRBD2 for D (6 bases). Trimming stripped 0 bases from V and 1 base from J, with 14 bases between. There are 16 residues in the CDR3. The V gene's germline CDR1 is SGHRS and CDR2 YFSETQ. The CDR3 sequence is CASSLAWVAESYEQYF. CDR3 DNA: TGCGCCAGCAGCTTGGCCTGGGTAGCGGAGTCCTACGAGCAGTACTTC.

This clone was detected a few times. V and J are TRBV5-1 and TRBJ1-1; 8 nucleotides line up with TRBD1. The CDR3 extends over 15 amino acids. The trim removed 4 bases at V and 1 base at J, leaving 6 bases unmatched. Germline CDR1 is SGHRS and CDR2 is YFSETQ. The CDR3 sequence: CASSTRDRRNTEAFF. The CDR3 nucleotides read TGCGCCAGCAGCACACGGGACAGGAGGAACACTGAAGCTTTCTTT.